This T cell receptor (beta chain) was identified during a study of OX40 agonist ivuxolimab in advanced cancers. General study results and limits: Undetermined was the antigen specificity of the expanded peripheral T cells.

Germline V gene lookup returns CDR1 SGHDT and CDR2 YYEEEE. CDR3 length: 14 amino acids. V trimming: 9 bases; J trimming: 4 bases; junction bases outside the gene matches: 9. This table comes from immunoSEQ multiplex PCR, and its TCRdb copy is limited to in-frame clones, with some not included. This sample has roughly 70,000 clones; 70% to 90% occur once, and the top ten carry 8% to 10%. About this clone: Its antigen remains unknown.

The chain joins TRBV5-6 to TRBJ2-1; 8 nucleotides agree with TRBD1. This receptor was obtained from an adult with an advanced solid tumor such as melanoma, head and neck, liver or kidney cancer. Material: CD4+ or CD8+ T cells sorted from blood, obtained in a trial of the OX40 agonist ivuxolimab. The CDR3 is CATKTGVIYNEQFF. CDR3 DNA sequence: TGTGCCACCAAGACAGGGGTGATTTACAATGAGCAGTTCTTC.